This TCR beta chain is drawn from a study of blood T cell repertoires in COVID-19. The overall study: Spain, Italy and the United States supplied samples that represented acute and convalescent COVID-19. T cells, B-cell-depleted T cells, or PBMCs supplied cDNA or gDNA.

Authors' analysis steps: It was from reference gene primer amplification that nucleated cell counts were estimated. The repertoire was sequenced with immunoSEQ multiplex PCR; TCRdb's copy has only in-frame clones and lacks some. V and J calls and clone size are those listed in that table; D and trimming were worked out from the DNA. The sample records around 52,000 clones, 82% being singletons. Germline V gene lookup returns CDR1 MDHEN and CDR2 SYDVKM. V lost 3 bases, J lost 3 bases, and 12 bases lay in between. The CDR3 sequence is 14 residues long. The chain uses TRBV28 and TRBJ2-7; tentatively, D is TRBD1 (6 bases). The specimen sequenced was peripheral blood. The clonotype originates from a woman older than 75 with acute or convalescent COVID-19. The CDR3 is CASSLSGQSYEQYF. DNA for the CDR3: TGTGCCAGCAGTTTGAGCGGACAGAGCTACGAGCAGTACTTC.